Listed below are T cell receptor beta chains from one sample, sequenced in a study of Ad26.COV2.S vaccination and SARS-CoV-2 variants. This table comes from immunoSEQ multiplex PCR, and its TCRdb copy is limited to in-frame clones, with some not included. The repertoire holds 350,000 to 450,000 clones, with approximately 83% as singletons. The sequencing here drew on peripheral blood, taken in a trial of Ad26.COV2.S vaccine versus placebo. The source of these receptors is a person between 18 and 60 years old who received the Ad26.COV2.S COVID-19 vaccine or a placebo. The CDR3 runs from the conserved cysteine through the conserved F or W. A D gene is named only where the DNA matches it firmly. Not all rows give a size; the values are once, few, many and, for expanded clones, a class.

DNA: TGTGCCTGGAGTGCCCTCCAGCAGTTCTTC
CDR3: CAWSALQQFF
size: .
J: TRBJ2-1
D: .
V: TRBV30

DNA: TGTGCCAGTAGTATCAGTCACCTGACAGTAAAGAACACTGAAGCTTTCTTT
CDR3: CASSISHLTVKNTEAFF
size: .
J: TRBJ1-1
D: .
V: TRBV19

DNA: TGTGCCACCAGTGATTTACAGTCCTATGGCTACACCTTC
CDR3: CATSDLQSYGYTF
size: .
J: TRBJ1-2
D: .
V: TRBV24-1

DNA: TGTGCCAGCTCACCCGGGACAGGCAATGAAGCTTTCTTT
CDR3: CASSPGTGNEAFF
size: .
J: TRBJ1-1
D: TRBD1
V: TRBV18

DNA: TGTGCCAGCACGGGGACCAGGAGCACTGAAGCTTTCTTT
CDR3: CASTGTRSTEAFF
size: few
J: TRBJ1-1
D: .
V: TRBV6-6

DNA: TGTGCCAGCAGTTTATGGGGTTCAGATACGCAGTATTTT
CDR3: CASSLWGSDTQYF
size: .
J: TRBJ2-3
D: .
V: TRBV27

DNA: TGTGCCAGCAGCTTAGTATCCACCCAGGGGTCCCAGTACTTC
CDR3: CASSLVSTQGSQYF
size: .
J: TRBJ2-5
D: .
V: TRBV7-6

DNA: TGTGCCACCAGTGATGGACCTGCCTATGGCTACACCTTC
CDR3: CATSDGPAYGYTF
size: .
J: TRBJ1-2
D: .
V: TRBV24-1

DNA: TGTGCCAGCAGTTTAGCGGGAGGCCAAGAGACCCAGTACTTC
CDR3: CASSLAGGQETQYF
size: .
J: TRBJ2-5
D: TRBD2
V: TRBV2

DNA: TGTGCCACAGGGTTTCTACTTAATGAGCAGTTCTTC
CDR3: CATGFLLNEQFF
size: .
J: TRBJ2-1
D: .
V: TRBV15

DNA: TGTGCCAGCAGCCTAGGGGGACAGCCCCAGCATTTT
CDR3: CASSLGGQPQHF
size: few
J: TRBJ1-5
D: .
V: TRBV7-9

DNA: TGTGCCAGCAGTTTTACCACCGGGACGGAGCAGTTCTTC
CDR3: CASSFTTGTEQFF
size: .
J: TRBJ2-1
D: .
V: TRBV27

DNA: TGTGCCAGCAGGACAGGGCTCCTGAACACTGAAGCTTTCTTT
CDR3: CASRTGLLNTEAFF
size: once
J: TRBJ1-1
D: TRBD1
V: TRBV6-5

DNA: TGTGCCAGCAGCTTACGGCGGGGCGGGGAGACCCAGTACTTC
CDR3: CASSLRRGGETQYF
size: .
J: TRBJ2-5
D: .
V: TRBV7-2

DNA: TGCAGCGTTGAAGATCAGGGGTTCTATGGCTACACCTTC
CDR3: CSVEDQGFYGYTF
size: few
J: TRBJ1-2
D: .
V: TRBV29-1

DNA: TGTGCCAGCAGCGCCCCGACAGGGCAAGGTGGCTACACCTTC
CDR3: CASSAPTGQGGYTF
size: .
J: TRBJ1-2
D: TRBD1
V: TRBV28

DNA: TGTGCCAGCAGCCCGGGGGGGAGCGCCGGGGAGCTGTTTTTT
CDR3: CASSPGGSAGELFF
size: .
J: TRBJ2-2
D: TRBD2
V: TRBV3-1/TRBV3-2

DNA: TGTGCCAGCAGCCAAGGGACTAGCAACGCCGACGAGCAGTACTTC
CDR3: CASSQGTSNADEQYF
size: .
J: TRBJ2-7
D: TRBD2
V: TRBV4-2

DNA: TGTGCCAGCAGCCCCGGGACAGGAGTCAATGAGCAGTTCTTC
CDR3: CASSPGTGVNEQFF
size: .
J: TRBJ2-1
D: TRBD1
V: TRBV7-3

DNA: TGTGCCAGCAGTTACACGGAGGACACTGAAGCTTTCTTT
CDR3: CASSYTEDTEAFF
size: .
J: TRBJ1-1
D: .
V: TRBV6-5

DNA: TGTGCCTGGAGGGCCACCAATAATTCACCCCTCCACTTT
CDR3: CAWRATNNSPLHF
size: few
J: TRBJ1-6
D: .
V: TRBV30

DNA: TGCGCCAGCAGGGTGGAGGACCGGGATGGCAATGAGCAGTTCTTC
CDR3: CASRVEDRDGNEQFF
size: .
J: TRBJ2-1
D: .
V: TRBV5-1

DNA: TGTGCCAGCAGCCTCGACAGGAACACTGAAGCTTTCTTT
CDR3: CASSLDRNTEAFF
size: .
J: TRBJ1-1
D: .
V: TRBV7-6

DNA: TGTGCCACCAGTGATGGGGACTCCTACAATGAGCAGTTCTTC
CDR3: CATSDGDSYNEQFF
size: .
J: TRBJ2-1
D: .
V: TRBV24-1

DNA: TGTGCCAGCACGCCCCTCTTCGGGGGCGAGCAGTACTTC
CDR3: CASTPLFGGEQYF
size: .
J: TRBJ2-7
D: .
V: TRBV7-8

DNA: TGTGCCAGCAGTTTGGGTCTAGCATCCTACAATGAGCAGTTCTTC
CDR3: CASSLGLASYNEQFF
size: .
J: TRBJ2-1
D: .
V: TRBV27

DNA: TGCGCCAGCAGCGCTGGTCCGGGACAGGGGAACACTGAAGCTTTCTTT
CDR3: CASSAGPGQGNTEAFF
size: .
J: TRBJ1-1
D: TRBD1
V: TRBV5-1

DNA: TGTGCCAGCAGCTACGTGGTACTTGGGTATGGCTACACCTTC
CDR3: CASSYVVLGYGYTF
size: .
J: TRBJ1-2
D: .
V: TRBV7-6

DNA: TGTGCCGCTTGGCCCCACCTGGACACTGAAGCTTTCTTT
CDR3: CAAWPHLDTEAFF
size: .
J: TRBJ1-1
D: .
V: TRBV6-5

DNA: TGTGCCAGCAGCTTCACGACAGGGGGCATGAACACTGAAGCTTTCTTT
CDR3: CASSFTTGGMNTEAFF
size: .
J: TRBJ1-1
D: TRBD1
V: TRBV11-2

DNA: TGTGCCAGAGGACAGCCTAATGAAAAACTGTTTTTT
CDR3: CARGQPNEKLFF
size: once
J: TRBJ1-4
D: .
V: TRBV2

DNA: TGTGCCAGCAGCTTCTCGGAGACCCAGTACTTC
CDR3: CASSFSETQYF
size: .
J: TRBJ2-5
D: .
V: TRBV5-6

DNA: TGTGCCAGCAGCCGAGGGGGCTGGGAGCAGTACTTC
CDR3: CASSRGGWEQYF
size: once
J: TRBJ2-7
D: TRBD1
V: TRBV3-1/TRBV3-2

DNA: TGCGCCAGCAGCGGGACAGGGAATTCCTACAATGAGCAGTTCTTC
CDR3: CASSGTGNSYNEQFF
size: once
J: TRBJ2-1
D: TRBD1
V: TRBV5-1

DNA: TGTGCCAGCAGCTTGGGACAGGGATATCCCGGGGAGCTGTTTTTT
CDR3: CASSLGQGYPGELFF
size: once
J: TRBJ2-2
D: TRBD1
V: TRBV7-6

DNA: TGCGCCAGCAGCTCTTCCTACGAGCAGTACTTC
CDR3: CASSSSYEQYF
size: .
J: TRBJ2-7
D: .
V: TRBV5-1

DNA: TGTGCCAGCAGTCGACTGACAGGGGTAGATACGCAGTATTTT
CDR3: CASSRLTGVDTQYF
size: .
J: TRBJ2-3
D: TRBD1
V: TRBV6-5

DNA: TGTGCCAGTAGTATAGGCAGGGGGGACGAGCAGTACTTC
CDR3: CASSIGRGDEQYF
size: .
J: TRBJ2-7
D: .
V: TRBV19

DNA: TGCGCCAGCAGCATAGGACATCAAGAGACCCAGTACTTC
CDR3: CASSIGHQETQYF
size: .
J: TRBJ2-5
D: .
V: TRBV5-1

DNA: TGTGCCACCAGCAGGGGGGTAGATACGCAGTATTTT
CDR3: CATSRGVDTQYF
size: .
J: TRBJ2-3
D: .
V: TRBV15

DNA: TGTGCCCATAGCCAGGCAGGGGAGGCAGAGACCCAGTACTTC
CDR3: CAHSQAGEAETQYF
size: .
J: TRBJ2-5
D: .
V: TRBV5-4

DNA: TGTGCCAGCAGTTCCTGGGCCCCGGGGGGCTCTGGGGCCAACGTCCTGACTTTC
CDR3: CASSSWAPGGSGANVLTF
size: .
J: TRBJ2-6
D: TRBD2
V: TRBV28

DNA: TGTGCCAGCAGCTTAGCTGACATTTTCGAGCAGTACTTC
CDR3: CASSLADIFEQYF
size: .
J: TRBJ2-7
D: .
V: TRBV7-2

DNA: TGTGCCTGGAGCCCCCCAGAGACCAATCAGCCCCAGCATTTT
CDR3: CAWSPPETNQPQHF
size: .
J: TRBJ1-5
D: .
V: TRBV30

DNA: TGTGCCAGCAATTATCAGAGCTCTGGAAACACCATATATTTT
CDR3: CASNYQSSGNTIYF
size: few
J: TRBJ1-3
D: .
V: TRBV6-5

DNA: TGTGCCAGCAGTTTCGCAGGATGGGGTGAGCAGTACTTC
CDR3: CASSFAGWGEQYF
size: .
J: TRBJ2-7
D: .
V: TRBV6-5

DNA: TGTGCCAGCTCACCACAGACAGGGGCTGGTAATTCACCCCTCCACTTT
CDR3: CASSPQTGAGNSPLHF
size: .
J: TRBJ1-6
D: TRBD1
V: TRBV18

DNA: TGTGCCAGCAGAAGGGACAGGAATTCACCCCTCCACTTT
CDR3: CASRRDRNSPLHF
size: .
J: TRBJ1-6
D: TRBD1
V: TRBV9

DNA: TGCAGTGGGACCGGCCCCGGCCCCCAGTATTTT
CDR3: CSGTGPGPQYF
size: .
J: TRBJ2-3
D: .
V: TRBV20-1

DNA: TGTGCCAGCAGCTTAGGGGCCTTTCCCGGGGGCTACACCTTC
CDR3: CASSLGAFPGGYTF
size: .
J: TRBJ1-2
D: .
V: TRBV7-9

DNA: TGCGCCAGCAGCAATAGCGGGGAAGGCGCAGATACGCAGTATTTT
CDR3: CASSNSGEGADTQYF
size: .
J: TRBJ2-3
D: TRBD2
V: TRBV5-1

DNA: TGTGCCAGCAGTTTAGGTTTGGTTCAGCCCCAGCATTTT
CDR3: CASSLGLVQPQHF
size: .
J: TRBJ1-5
D: .
V: TRBV12-3/TRBV12-4

DNA: TGCGCCAGCAGATCGGGGGCGCGAAGCACAGATACGCAGTATTTT
CDR3: CASRSGARSTDTQYF
size: .
J: TRBJ2-3
D: .
V: TRBV5-1

DNA: TGTGCCAGCAGTTACCCCGGGAGGCCCTCCTACGAGCAGTACTTC
CDR3: CASSYPGRPSYEQYF
size: .
J: TRBJ2-7
D: TRBD2
V: TRBV6-5

DNA: TGCGCCAGCAGCCAAGCAGAGGGATCGGAGACCCAGTACTTC
CDR3: CASSQAEGSETQYF
size: .
J: TRBJ2-5
D: .
V: TRBV4-1

DNA: TGCAGCGTTGTTAGTCAAGCCTACGAGCAGTACTTC
CDR3: CSVVSQAYEQYF
size: .
J: TRBJ2-7
D: .
V: TRBV29-1

DNA: TGTGCCAGCAGCTTAACGGGAGGGCCAGGAGATACGCAGTATTTT
CDR3: CASSLTGGPGDTQYF
size: .
J: TRBJ2-3
D: TRBD2
V: TRBV11-3

DNA: TGCAGCGTTGGAGGGTCGGGGGCTGGAAACACCATATATTTT
CDR3: CSVGGSGAGNTIYF
size: few
J: TRBJ1-3
D: .
V: TRBV29-1

DNA: TGTGCCAGCAGTCTGACAGATAACTATGGCTACACCTTC
CDR3: CASSLTDNYGYTF
size: .
J: TRBJ1-2
D: .
V: TRBV14

DNA: TGTGCCATCAGTGAGTCGGAATTTGAGTCAAGCGGGATGTATTACAATGAGCAGTTCTTC
CDR3: CAISESEFESSGMYYNEQFF
size: .
J: TRBJ2-1
D: TRBD2
V: TRBV10-3